This entry lists 32 T cell receptor beta chains sequenced from one sample in a study of shared clonotypes between healthy human individuals. Clones were read by immunoSEQ multiplex PCR, and TCRdb kept only the in-frame ones, dropping some. The sample records 850,000 to 1,200,000 clones, about 74% being singletons. Sequenced input: memory CD4+ T cells sorted from blood. Subset in this sample: CD45RA-negative fraction. The receptor source for this set is a man aged 18 to 29 in good health.

This clone was seen more than once but under ten times. The V and J genes are TRBV5-1 and TRBJ2-3; 8 bases map to TRBD2. The CDR3 spans 17 residues. Germline values: CDR1 SGHRS, CDR2 YFSETQ. V shed 3 bases, J shed 3 bases, and the junction held 12 bases outside the gene matches. The CDR3 loop reads CASSSGGRSPWTDTQYF. Written as DNA, the CDR3 is TGCGCCAGCAGCTCTGGCGGGAGGTCGCCGTGGACAGATACGCAGTATTTT.

Regarding this clone: The sample carries other DNA sequences with the same CDR3. The chain employs TRBV11-2 and TRBJ2-7; D might be TRBD1 or TRBD2, each matching 7 bases. The germline gives CDR1 SGHAT, CDR2 FQNNGV. The length of the CDR3 is 14 residues. The V end was cut by 7 bases, the J end by 0 bases, with 13 bases between. DNA for the CDR3: TGTGCCAGCAACGGGGGGACAGTCTCCTACGAGCAGTACTTC. This translates into CASNGGTVSYEQYF.

V is TRBV28 and J is TRBJ2-3; 10 bases are a match to TRBD1. The length of the CDR3 is 17 residues. Germline V gene sequence: CDR1 MDHEN, CDR2 SYDVKM. After removal of 5 bases from V and 6 bases from J, the junction contained 14 bases not matched to a gene. CDR3: CASSPRRRTGGGDTQYF. The DNA of the CDR3 is TGTGCCAGCAGTCCACGCCGGCGGACAGGGGGTGGGGATACGCAGTATTTT.

The chain combines TRBV6-6 with TRBJ2-7; 10 bases match TRBD2. J gave up 5 bases and V 8 bases, and 9 bases lay outside the gene matches. CDR1 is MNHNY, CDR2 SVGAGI, per germline (reference sequence). The CDR3 contains 14 residues. The CDR3 region has the DNA TGTGCCAGCTGGCTAGCGGGAGAGAGGAACGAGCAGTACTTC. It translates to CASWLAGERNEQYF.

J is TRBJ1-6 and V is TRBV5-1; no definite D call. The CDR3 runs 18 residues. The V and J ends lost 4 bases and 0 bases respectively, with 17 bases between them. Germline V gene lookup returns CDR1 SGHRS and CDR2 YFSETQ. CDR3 bases: TGCGCCAGCAGCCTCGACCGCTCCCTAGGCTCCTATAATTCACCCCTCCACTTT. Amino acid sequence: CASSLDRSLGSYNSPLHF.

For the CDR3, the DNA is TGTGCCAGCAGCTCGGTCGGGGGTAGCCCCTACGAGCAGTACTTC. This gives the protein CASSSVGGSPYEQYF. The rearrangement links TRBV5-8 to TRBJ2-7; tentatively, D is TRBD2 (6 bases). The CDR3 totals 15 residues. Germline V CDR1 and CDR2: SGHTS, YDEGEE. The ends were cut back, 3 bases at V and 2 bases at J, with 15 bases in the middle.

V gene TRBV5-4 combines with J gene TRBJ1-1; D is unclear. Germline V CDR1 and CDR2: SGHNT, YYREEE (reference sequence). The germline V and J ends were trimmed by 1 base and 0 bases, with 7 bases remaining between them. This CDR3 has 14 residues. The CDR3: CASSLSQMNTEAFF. The CDR3 nucleotides read TGTGCCAGCAGCTTGAGTCAGATGAACACTGAAGCTTTCTTT.

This clone was seen only a few times. V and J are TRBV6-5 and TRBJ1-2; D not certain. The CDR3 consists of 14 residues. CDR1 and CDR2 from the germline V gene are MNHEY and SVGAGI. V was shortened by 0 bases and J by 8 bases, with 13 bases between the two germline ends. CDR3: CASSYSHRYGGYTF. The CDR3, as DNA: TGTGCCAGCAGTTACTCCCACCGGTACGGGGGCTACACCTTC.

The table lists this clone with a few counts. The chain links TRBV2 to TRBJ1-5; TRBD1 might be the D (6 bases). Trimming took 7 bases from V and 4 from J, leaving 17 bases between them. From germline, CDR1 is SNHLY and CDR2 FYNNEI. The CDR3 covers 15 residues. CDR3 sequence: CASKDHRDWNQPQHF. The DNA for the CDR3 is TGTGCCAGCAAGGACCACAGGGATTGGAATCAGCCCCAGCATTTT.

As to this clone: Other DNA sequences in the sample encode the same CDR3. V is TRBV28 and J is TRBJ1-5; the match to TRBD1 covers 8 bases. CDR3 length equals 14 residues. The germline V gene has CDR1 MDHEN and CDR2 SYDVKM. J lost 7 bases, V lost 5 bases, and 7 bases had no gene match. CDR3 DNA: TGTGCCAGCAGTCTCGACAGGGGAGGCCAGCCCCAGCATTTT. Amino acid sequence: CASSLDRGGQPQHF.

The chain couples TRBV30 to TRBJ2-2; D is uncertain. Germline values: CDR1 GTSNPN, CDR2 SVGIG (reference sequence). Between the trimmed V and J ends, which lost 3 bases and 3 bases, there was a span of 2 bases. CDR3 length: 11 amino acids. CDR3 in amino acids: CAWRYTGELFF. CDR3 coding DNA: TGTGCCTGGAGATACACCGGGGAGCTGTTTTTT.

The chain recombines TRBV28 with TRBJ2-1; perhaps TRBD2 as D (6 bases). Deletions cut 4 bases from V and 10 bases from J, with 26 bases between. Looked up from germline, CDR1 is MDHEN and CDR2 is SYDVKM. The CDR3 covers 17 residues. CDR3 protein: CASSSGQHPVTGGEQFF. The CDR3 nucleotides read TGTGCCAGCAGTTCGGGGCAACACCCCGTCACCGGGGGAGAGCAGTTCTTC. Together with reference TRBV28 and TRBJ2-1, the CDR3 gives the full variable domain: DVKVTQSSRYLVKRTGEKVFLECVQDMDHENMFWYRQDPGLGLRLIYFSYDVKMKEKGDIPEGYSVSREKKERFSLILESASTNQTSMYLCASSSGQHPVTGGEQFFGPGTRLTVL.

The gene calls are TRBV2 and TRBJ2-2; possibly TRBD2 for D (6 bases). The CDR3 is made up of 12 amino acids. V was clipped by 4 bases and J by 7 bases, with 7 bases between them. Germline V CDR1 and CDR2: SNHLY, FYNNEI. The CDR3 DNA sequence: TGTGCCAGCAGTGTGGGAGGCGGGGAGCTGTTTTTT. Translation gives CASSVGGGELFF. Looking up the rest from reference TRBV2 and TRBJ2-2 gives the full variable domain: EPEVTQTPSHQVTQMGQEVILRCVPISNHLYFYWYRQILGQKVEFLVSFYNNEISEKSEIFDDQFSVERPDGSNFTLKIRSTKLEDSAMYFCASSVGGGELFFGEGSRLTVL.

The chain recombines TRBV5-1 with TRBJ2-5, with 9 bases matching TRBD1. The trim removed 0 bases at V and 4 bases at J, leaving 13 bases unmatched. This CDR3 region has 18 residues. The V gene's germline CDR1 is SGHRS and CDR2 YFSETQ. In DNA, the CDR3 is TGCGCCAGCAGCTTGGCCGGGACAGGGACTTTGTCGGGAGAGACCCAGTACTTC. Encoded protein: CASSLAGTGTLSGETQYF. Drawing the rest from reference TRBV5-1 and TRBJ2-5, the complete variable domain is KAGVTQTPRYLIKTRGQQVTLSCSPISGHRSVSWYQQTPGQGLQFLFEYFSETQRNKGNFPGRFSGRQFSNSRSEMNVSTLELGDSALYLCASSLAGTGTLSGETQYFGPGTRLLVL.

This clone was seen a handful of times. The rearrangement links TRBV29-1 to TRBJ2-1; 10 bases agree with TRBD2. Trimming removed 5 bases from V and 7 bases from J; junction bases left unmatched: 14. The CDR3 loop spans 16 amino acids. Germline V gene lookup returns CDR1 SQVTM and CDR2 ANQGSEA. This chain's CDR3 is CSVTLPPGLARNEQFF. The CDR3 nucleotides are TGCAGCGTTACCCTTCCTCCGGGACTAGCGAGAAATGAGCAGTTCTTC.

The CDR3, as DNA: TGCGCCAGCAGCCCGTCCGGGAGACAAGAGACCCAGTACTTC. Translating it yields CASSPSGRQETQYF. This chain uses TRBV10-2 with TRBJ2-5; tentatively, D is TRBD2 (6 bases). This CDR3 has 14 residues. V lost 6 bases, J lost 2 bases, and 13 bases lay in between. Germline CDR1 and CDR2: WSHSY and SAAADI.

The J gene is TRBJ1-4, the V gene TRBV25-1; D unresolved. V lost 2 bases and J lost 3, with 7 bases in between. Per germline, CDR1 MGHDK and CDR2 SYGVNS. The CDR3 spans 14 residues. CDR3 region: CASSENRPNEKLFF. CDR3 coding DNA: TGTGCCAGCAGTGAAAACCGCCCTAATGAAAAACTGTTTTTT.

The chain carries TRBV2 and TRBJ2-7; D assignment may be TRBD1 or TRBD2 (5 bases each). This CDR3 spans 14 amino acids. Per the germline V gene, CDR1 is SNHLY and CDR2 is FYNNEI. Trimming left V 6 bases short and J 5 bases short, with 17 bases between. CDR3 nucleotide sequence: TGTGCCAGCAGGATGAGTGAGGGGTTTGACGAGCAGTACTTC. Residues: CASRMSEGFDEQYF.

V gene TRBV6-5 combines with J gene TRBJ2-1, with no clear D. This CDR3 has 15 amino acids. Between the trimmed V and J ends, which lost 4 bases and 2 bases, there was a span of 12 bases. The germline gives CDR1 MNHEY, CDR2 SVGAGI. The CDR3 sequence is CASSFTISPYNEQFF. CDR3 sequence (DNA): TGTGCCAGCAGTTTCACAATCAGCCCCTACAATGAGCAGTTCTTC.

The chain combines TRBV11-2 with TRBJ2-7; either TRBD1 or TRBD2 may fit D (5 bases each). This CDR3 comprises 15 residues. The germline CDR1 and CDR2 sequences are SGHAT and FQNNGV. V was pared by 4 bases and J by 6 bases, with 19 bases between. CDR3 sequence reads: CASSWLQGDLLEQYF. Written as DNA, the CDR3 is TGTGCCAGCAGCTGGCTTCAGGGAGATCTTCTCGAGCAGTACTTC. Looking up the rest from reference TRBV11-2 and TRBJ2-7 gives the full variable domain: EAGVAQSPRYKIIEKRQSVAFWCNPISGHATLYWYQQILGQGPKLLIQFQNNGVVDDSQLPKDRFSAERLKGVDSTLKIQPAKLEDSAVYLCASSWLQGDLLEQYFGPGTRLTVT.

This clone occurred a few times. The junction and the germline gene differ at one end; a read error may be behind it. The chain joins TRBV7-2 to TRBJ1-2, with D tentatively TRBD1 (6 bases). The CDR3 loop spans 12 amino acids. The V gene's germline CDR1 is SGHTA and CDR2 FQGNSA. The CDR3: CASSSTTTGKSF. The CDR3 DNA follows: TGTGCCAGCAGCTCTACGACCACAGGGAAGAGCTTC.

This chain connects TRBV29-1 to TRBJ1-2, with D possibly TRBD1 on 6 matching bases. This CDR3 spans 16 amino acids. Trimming removed 5 bases from V and 7 bases from J, with 26 bases in between. Per germline, CDR1 SQVTM and CDR2 ANQGSEA. The CDR3 DNA reads as TGCAGCGTTCTGTTGTCAATGGCAGGGGCGGTTCTTGGCTACACCTTC. The encoded protein is CSVLLSMAGAVLGYTF. Together with reference TRBV29-1 and TRBJ1-2, the CDR3 gives the full variable domain: SAVISQKPSRDICQRGTSLTIQCQVDSQVTMMFWYRQQPGQSLTLIATANQGSEATYESGFVIDKFPISRPNLTFSTLTVSNMSPEDSSIYLCSVLLSMAGAVLGYTFGSGTRLTVV.

A word on this clone: Other DNA sequences in this specimen translate into the identical CDR3. The chain employs TRBV9 and TRBJ2-5; D possibly corresponds to TRBD2 (6 bases). The germline V gene has CDR1 SGDLS and CDR2 YYNGEE. Trimming removed 2 bases at V and 5 bases at J, with 7 bases between. The CDR3 is made up of 12 amino acids. The CDR3 sequence: CASSVGGETQYF. The CDR3 DNA reads TGTGCCAGCAGCGTTGGAGGGGAGACCCAGTACTTC.

The chain joins TRBV30 to TRBJ2-7, with 12 bases aligning to TRBD1. Germline V lookup: CDR1 GTSNPN, CDR2 SVGIG (reference sequence). CDR3 length: 16 amino acids. V shed 3 bases and J 5 bases; nucleotides not matched to a gene: 11. The CDR3 coding sequence is TGTGCCTGGAGGCCTCGACCGGGACAGGGGGCGAACGAGCAGTACTTC. Translated: CAWRPRPGQGANEQYF.

The V call is TRBV5-1, the J call TRBJ1-2; D call uncertain. The V end lost 4 bases, the J end lost 4 bases, and 8 bases lay between the germline ends. Germline values: CDR1 SGHRS, CDR2 YFSETQ. The CDR3 length is 12 residues. Written as DNA, the CDR3 is TGCGCCAGCAGCCCGACTTTCTATGGCTACACCTTC. As protein: CASSPTFYGYTF.

This chain's CDR3 is CASSESGVNTDTQYF. CDR3 bases: TGCGCCAGCAGTGAGTCGGGGGTAAACACAGATACGCAGTATTTT. This rearrangement joins TRBV10-1 to TRBJ2-3; D may be TRBD1 or TRBD2 (5 bases each). Trimming pared 0 bases from V and 2 bases from J, leaving 9 bases between. The germline V gene encodes CDR1 WNHNN and CDR2 SYGVQD (reference sequence). There are 15 residues in the CDR3.

The rearrangement uses TRBV6-5 and TRBJ2-5, with 10 bases fitting TRBD1. The CDR3 runs to 13 residues. The germline V gene has CDR1 MNHEY and CDR2 SVGAGI. V was pared by 7 bases and J by 5 bases, with 4 bases of the junction left unmatched. The DNA of the CDR3 is TGTGCCAGCAAGACAGGGGGCGGTGAGACCCAGTACTTC. It codes for CASKTGGGETQYF.

V and J are TRBV7-2 and TRBJ1-1; the D is unclear. The CDR3 is made up of 13 amino acids. CDR1 SGHTA and CDR2 FQGNSA come from the germline V gene. The V gene lost 0 bases and the J gene lost 1 base, with 3 bases spanning the gap. CDR3 coding DNA: TGTGCCAGCAGCTTAGCGAGGAACACTGAAGCTTTCTTT. It is translated as CASSLARNTEAFF.

This chain connects TRBV5-4 to TRBJ2-3; the match to TRBD2 covers 8 bases. From germline, CDR1 is SGHNT and CDR2 YYREEE (reference sequence). The V gene end was trimmed by 0 bases and the J gene end by 5 bases; junction bases not matched to a gene: 5. This CDR3 spans 15 amino acids. CDR3 in amino acids: CASSLGGRFEDTQYF. Here the CDR3 DNA reads TGTGCCAGCAGCTTGGGCGGGAGGTTTGAAGATACGCAGTATTTT.

Here the CDR3 reads CASLRGRNTEAFF. In nucleotides, the CDR3 is TGTGCCAGCCTAAGGGGCAGAAACACTGAAGCTTTCTTT. This sequence joins TRBV7-8 and TRBJ1-1; TRBD1 is a possible D gene (5 bases). Germline values: CDR1 SGHVS, CDR2 FQNEAQ. The CDR3 length is 13 residues. V lost 8 bases and J lost 2, with 12 bases in between. The variable domain in full, completed from reference TRBV7-8 and TRBJ1-1, reads GAGVSQSPRYKVAKRGQDVALRCDPISGHVSLFWYQQALGQGPEFLTYFQNEAQLDKSGLPSDRFFAERPEGSVSTLKIQRTQQEDSAVYLCASLRGRNTEAFFGQGTRLTVV.

V and J are TRBV2 and TRBJ2-7, with 12 bases fitting TRBD2. V dropped 8 bases and J dropped 8; count of bases not matched to a gene: 7. The CDR3 sequence is 13 residues long. Germline loops: CDR1 SNHLY, CDR2 FYNNEI. The CDR3 nucleotides are TGTGCCAGCGCTAGCGGGAGGGCGATCAAGCAGTACTTC. It codes for CASASGRAIKQYF.

Worth noting for this clone: This specimen includes other DNA sequences encoding the same CDR3. The chain is built from TRBV2 and TRBJ1-5; D is possibly TRBD1 (5 bases). The ends were cut back, 6 bases at V and 6 bases at J, with 9 bases in the middle. The CDR3 sequence is 12 residues long. The germline gives CDR1 SNHLY, CDR2 FYNNEI. Here the CDR3 DNA reads TGTGCCAGCAGCGAGGGGAGTCAGCCCCAGCATTTT. Its protein product is CASSEGSQPQHF.